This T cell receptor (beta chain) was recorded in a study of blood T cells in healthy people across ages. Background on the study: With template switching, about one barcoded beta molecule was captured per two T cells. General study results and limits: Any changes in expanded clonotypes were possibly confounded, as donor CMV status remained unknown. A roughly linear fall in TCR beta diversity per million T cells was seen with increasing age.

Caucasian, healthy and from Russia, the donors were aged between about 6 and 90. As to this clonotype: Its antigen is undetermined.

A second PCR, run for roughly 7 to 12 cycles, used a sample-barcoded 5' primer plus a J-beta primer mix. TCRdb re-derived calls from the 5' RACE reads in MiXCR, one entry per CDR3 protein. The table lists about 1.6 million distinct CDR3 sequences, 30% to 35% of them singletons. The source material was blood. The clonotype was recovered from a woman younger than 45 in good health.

CDR3 protein: CSAPSGSPTGELFF. CDR3 nucleotide sequence: TGCAGCGCCCCTAGCGGGAGCCCCACCGGGGAGCTGTTTTTT. The chain couples TRBV29-1 to TRBJ2-2; 10 nucleotides align to TRBD2. CDR1 SQVTM and CDR2 ANQGSEA come from the germline V gene. CDR3 size: 14 residues. Unmatched junction bases numbered 6, after V lost 7 bases and J lost 4 bases.